The 7 T cell receptor beta chains in this list originate from one sample, sequenced in a study of CD8 T cells in ankylosing spondylitis. Study results and caveats: Within ankylosing spondylitis blood, a TCR beta motif made up of under 10 highly homologous variants appeared to be characteristic.

These receptors' antigens are unknown. TCRdb processed the 5' RACE reads anew with MiXCR; each CDR3 protein has one entry. Of a few hundred thousand distinct CDR3 sequences listed, 15% to 20% were seen once; the top ten hold 40% to 50%. The source material was blood, either unsorted or a sorted T cell fraction (not recorded which). These receptors were taken from a male donor with ankylosing spondylitis.

The chain has TRBV20-1 and TRBJ2-7; D possibly uses TRBD1 or TRBD2 (6 bases each). Trimming took off 6 bases at V and 2 bases at J, with 20 bases between the two ends. Germline CDR1 DFQATT, CDR2 SNEGSKA (reference sequence). CDR3 length: 15 amino acids. CDR3 amino acids: CSARTGRDNTYEQYF. Here the CDR3 DNA reads TGCAGTGCCAGAACAGGGCGGGACAACACCTACGAGCAGTACTTC.

The rearrangement links TRBV9 to TRBJ1-1; no reliable D call. This CDR3 has 14 amino acids. Germline assignment: CDR1 SGDLS and CDR2 YYNGEE. Deletions cut 2 bases from V and 4 bases from J, with 12 bases between. The CDR3 spells CASSVGVDGTEAFF. DNA of the CDR3: TGTGCCAGCAGCGTTGGGGTTGACGGCACTGAAGCTTTCTTT.

This clonotype was counted between two and nine times. V and J are TRBV9 and TRBJ2-1, with TRBD1 identical over 9 bases. Germline-derived CDR1 and CDR2 are SGDLS and YYNGEE. The CDR3 is 19 amino acids. J lost 3 bases, V lost 4 bases, and 17 bases had no gene match. CDR3 amino acids: CASSPRTGVEGQHYNEQFF. Written as DNA, the CDR3 is TGTGCCAGCAGCCCCAGGACAGGGGTGGAGGGACAGCACTACAATGAGCAGTTCTTC.

Only a few counts were recorded for this clonotype. The genes are TRBV20-1 and TRBJ2-1, with 8 bases aligning to TRBD2. In germline, CDR1 is DFQATT, CDR2 SNEGSKA (reference sequence). The trim removed 4 bases at V and 7 bases at J, leaving 9 bases unmatched. This CDR3 spans 14 amino acids. For the CDR3, the DNA is TGCAGTGCTATTGCGGGGGGTCAAGGGAATGAGCAGTTCTTC. This translates into CSAIAGGQGNEQFF.

This clonotype has ten or more counts. This sequence joins TRBV11-2 and TRBJ1-5; D is unclear. Germline lookup yields CDR1 SGHAT and CDR2 FQNNGV. V was cut by 0 bases and J by 1 base, with 7 bases left in between. The CDR3 covers 15 residues. CDR3: CASSLEAASNQPQHF. CDR3 bases: TGTGCCAGCAGCTTAGAGGCTGCGAGCAATCAGCCCCAGCATTTT.

This clonotype was observed a few times. The rearrangement links TRBV4-1 to TRBJ1-2; possibly TRBD1 for D (5 bases). The V end was cut by 4 bases, the J end by 0 bases, with 9 bases between. This CDR3 region has 14 residues. Germline V gene lookup returns CDR1 MGHRA and CDR2 YSYEKL. CDR3 sequence reads: CASSPDISNYGYTF. In DNA, the CDR3 is TGCGCCAGCAGCCCGGACATCTCTAACTATGGCTACACCTTC.

This clonotype was detected only a few times. V gene TRBV5-1 combines with J gene TRBJ2-2; 8 positions agree with TRBD1. V gave up 0 bases and J gave up 5 bases; unmatched junction bases: 9. The CDR3 runs to 17 residues. CDR1 is SGHRS and CDR2 is YFSETQ in the germline V gene. CDR3 nucleotides: TGCGCCAGCAGCTTGGAAATCCAGGGGGCAGGTACCGGGGAGCTGTTTTTT. Its protein product is CASSLEIQGAGTGELFF.